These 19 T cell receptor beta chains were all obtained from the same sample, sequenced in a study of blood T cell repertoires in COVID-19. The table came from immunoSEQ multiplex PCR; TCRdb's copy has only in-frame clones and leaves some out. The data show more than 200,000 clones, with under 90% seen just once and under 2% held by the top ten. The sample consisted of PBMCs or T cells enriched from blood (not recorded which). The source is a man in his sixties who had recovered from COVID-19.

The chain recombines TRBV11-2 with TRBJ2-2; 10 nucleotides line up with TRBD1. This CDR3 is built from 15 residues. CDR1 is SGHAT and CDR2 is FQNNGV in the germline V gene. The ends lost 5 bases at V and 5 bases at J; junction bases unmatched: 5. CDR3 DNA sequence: TGTGCCAGCAGCACCCGGGACAGGGGTACCGGGGAGCTGTTTTTT. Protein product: CASSTRDRGTGELFF.

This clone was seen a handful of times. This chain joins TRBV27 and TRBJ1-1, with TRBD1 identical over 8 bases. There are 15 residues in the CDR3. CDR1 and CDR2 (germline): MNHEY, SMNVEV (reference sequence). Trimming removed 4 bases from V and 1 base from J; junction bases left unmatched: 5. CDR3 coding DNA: TGTGCCAGCAGTTACAGGGGGGTCAGGAACACTGAAGCTTTCTTT. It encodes CASSYRGVRNTEAFF.

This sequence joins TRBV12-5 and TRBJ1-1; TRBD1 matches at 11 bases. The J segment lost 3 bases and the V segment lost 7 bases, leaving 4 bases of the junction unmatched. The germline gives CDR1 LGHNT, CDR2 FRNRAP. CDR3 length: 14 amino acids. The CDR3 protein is CASVRTGGYTEAFF. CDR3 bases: TGTGCTAGTGTTAGGACAGGGGGCTACACTGAAGCTTTCTTT. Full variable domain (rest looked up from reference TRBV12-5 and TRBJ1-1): DARVTQTPRHKVTEMGQEVTMRCQPILGHNTVFWYRQTMMQGLELLAYFRNRAPLDDSGMPKDRFSAEMPDATLATLKIQPSEPRDSAVYFCASVRTGGYTEAFFGQGTRLTVV.

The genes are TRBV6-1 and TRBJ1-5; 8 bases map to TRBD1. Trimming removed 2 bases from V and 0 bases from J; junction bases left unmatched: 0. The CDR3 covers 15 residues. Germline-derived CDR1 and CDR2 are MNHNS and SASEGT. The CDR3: CASSETGGSNQPQHF. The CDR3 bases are TGTGCCAGCAGTGAAACAGGGGGTAGCAATCAGCCCCAGCATTTT.

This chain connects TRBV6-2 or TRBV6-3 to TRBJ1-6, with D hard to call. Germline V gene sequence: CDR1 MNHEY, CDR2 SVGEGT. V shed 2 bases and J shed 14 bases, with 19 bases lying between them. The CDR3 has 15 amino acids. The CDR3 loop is CASSYQAPGAPALHF. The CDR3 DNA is TGTGCCAGCAGTTACCAAGCGCCGGGAGCTCCGGCCCTCCACTTT.

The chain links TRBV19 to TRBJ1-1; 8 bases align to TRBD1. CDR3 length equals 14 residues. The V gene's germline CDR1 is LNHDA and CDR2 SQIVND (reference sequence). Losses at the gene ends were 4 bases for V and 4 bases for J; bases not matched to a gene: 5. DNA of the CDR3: TGTGCCAGTAGTAATAGACAGGGGACCACTGAAGCTTTCTTT. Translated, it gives CASSNRQGTTEAFF. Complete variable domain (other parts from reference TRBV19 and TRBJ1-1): DGGITQSPKYLFRKEGQNVTLSCEQNLNHDAMYWYRQDPGQGLRLIYYSQIVNDFQKGDIAEGYSVSREKKESFPLTVTSAQKNPTAFYLCASSNRQGTTEAFFGQGTRLTVV.

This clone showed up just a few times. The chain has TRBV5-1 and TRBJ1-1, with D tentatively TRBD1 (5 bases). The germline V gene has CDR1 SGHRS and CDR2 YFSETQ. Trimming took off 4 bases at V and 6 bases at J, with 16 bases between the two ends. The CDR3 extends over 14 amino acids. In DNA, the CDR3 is TGCGCCAGCAGCCCAATGACCGGAGGGGCTGAAGCTTTCTTT. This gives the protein CASSPMTGGAEAFF.

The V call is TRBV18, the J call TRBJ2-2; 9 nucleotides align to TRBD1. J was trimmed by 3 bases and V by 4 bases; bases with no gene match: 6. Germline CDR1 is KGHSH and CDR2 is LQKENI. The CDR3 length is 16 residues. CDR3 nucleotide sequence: TGTGCCAGCTCACGGGACAGGGATAAGGACACCGGGGAGCTGTTTTTT. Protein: CASSRDRDKDTGELFF.

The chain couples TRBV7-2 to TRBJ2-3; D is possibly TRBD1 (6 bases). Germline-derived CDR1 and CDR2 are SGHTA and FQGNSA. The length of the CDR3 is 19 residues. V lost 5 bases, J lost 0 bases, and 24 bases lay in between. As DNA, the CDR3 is TGTGCCAGCAGCCAGGGGCCCCCGGCTAGATTCTCTAGCACAGATACGCAGTATTTT. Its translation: CASSQGPPARFSSTDTQYF.

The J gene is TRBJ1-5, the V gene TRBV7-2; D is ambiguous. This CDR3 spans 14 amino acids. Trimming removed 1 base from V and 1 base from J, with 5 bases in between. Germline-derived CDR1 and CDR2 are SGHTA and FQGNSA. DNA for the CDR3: TGTGCCAGCAGCTTAGGGCTGAGCAATCAGCCCCAGCATTTT. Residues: CASSLGLSNQPQHF.

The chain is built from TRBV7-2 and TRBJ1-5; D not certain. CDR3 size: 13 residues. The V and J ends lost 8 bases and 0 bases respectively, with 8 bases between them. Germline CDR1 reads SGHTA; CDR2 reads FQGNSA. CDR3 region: CASCEDSNQPQHF. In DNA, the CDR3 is TGTGCCAGCTGTGAGGATAGCAATCAGCCCCAGCATTTT.

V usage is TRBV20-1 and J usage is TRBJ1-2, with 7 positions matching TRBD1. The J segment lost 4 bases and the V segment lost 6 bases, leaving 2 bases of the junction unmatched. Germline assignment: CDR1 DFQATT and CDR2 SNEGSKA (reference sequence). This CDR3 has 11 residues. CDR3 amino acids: CSARTGYGYTF. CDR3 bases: TGCAGTGCCCGGACAGGCTATGGCTACACCTTC.

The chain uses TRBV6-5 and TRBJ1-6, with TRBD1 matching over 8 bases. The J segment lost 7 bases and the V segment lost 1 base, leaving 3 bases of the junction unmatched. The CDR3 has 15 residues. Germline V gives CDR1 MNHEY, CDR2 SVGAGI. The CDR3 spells CASSYFRQGNSPLHF. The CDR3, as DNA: TGTGCCAGCAGTTACTTTCGACAGGGGAATTCACCCCTCCACTTT.

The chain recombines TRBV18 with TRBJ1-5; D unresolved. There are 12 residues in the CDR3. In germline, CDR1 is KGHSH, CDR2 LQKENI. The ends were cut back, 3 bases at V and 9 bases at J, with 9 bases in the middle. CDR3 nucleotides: TGTGCCAGCTCACCGGTTCGAGGGCCCCAGCATTTT. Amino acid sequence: CASSPVRGPQHF.

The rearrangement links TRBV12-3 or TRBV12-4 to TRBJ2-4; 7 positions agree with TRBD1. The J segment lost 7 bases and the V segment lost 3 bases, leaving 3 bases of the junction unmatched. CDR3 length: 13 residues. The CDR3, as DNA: TGTGCCAGCAGTTTCACAGGGGAGAACATTCAGTACTTC. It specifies CASSFTGENIQYF.

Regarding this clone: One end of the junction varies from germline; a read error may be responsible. The CDR3 DNA reads as TGTGCCAGCAGCCCCTCAGGGGCGGCTGAAACTTTCTTT. It specifies CASSPSGAAETFF. This chain uses TRBV12-3 or TRBV12-4 with TRBJ1-1; tentatively, D is TRBD1 (6 bases). This CDR3 is built from 13 residues.

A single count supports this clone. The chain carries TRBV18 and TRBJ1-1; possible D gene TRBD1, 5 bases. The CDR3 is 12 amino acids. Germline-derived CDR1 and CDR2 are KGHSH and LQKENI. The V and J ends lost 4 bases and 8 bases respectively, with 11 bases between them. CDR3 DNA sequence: TGTGCCAGCTCACTCGCAGGGCAAGAAGCTTTCTTT. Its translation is CASSLAGQEAFF.

The CDR3 spells CASRLKGQTNTGELFF. Written as DNA, the CDR3 is TGCGCCAGCAGACTCAAGGGACAGACAAACACCGGGGAGCTGTTTTTT. The J gene is TRBJ2-2, the V gene TRBV23-1; TRBD1 aligns across 7 bases. TRBV23-1 belongs to the ORF category, with a function that is uncertain. The CDR3 is 16 residues long. Trimming at V came to 6 bases and at J to 2 bases, leaving 9 bases not matched to a gene.

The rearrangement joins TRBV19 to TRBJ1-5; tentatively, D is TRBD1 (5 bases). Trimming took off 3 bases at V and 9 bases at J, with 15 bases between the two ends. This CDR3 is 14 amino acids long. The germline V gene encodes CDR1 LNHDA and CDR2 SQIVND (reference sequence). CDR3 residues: CASSIGGAARPQHF. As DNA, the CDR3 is TGTGCCAGTAGTATTGGAGGGGCGGCGAGGCCCCAGCATTTT.